There are many counts of the clone carrying this T cell receptor (beta chain). Its antigen remains unidentified. This entry comes from a study of neurological immune-mediated disorders. Study-wide background: Among the approximately 35 patients with multiple sclerosis, 31 were relapsing-remitting, while 3 were secondary progressive. Study-wide results and limits: The repertoires of 18 of 34 multiple sclerosis patients fell into one related-CDR3 cluster (a possible signature) under phylogenetic grouping. Neither clinical nor MRI features were found to be associated with the multiple sclerosis repertoire cluster.

MiXCR, run by TCRdb on the 5' RACE reads, gives a single entry per CDR3 protein. This table has around 94,000 distinct CDR3 sequences, roughly 4% appearing once. Trimming removed 2 bases at V and 2 bases at J, with 7 bases between. In germline, CDR1 is SGHTA, CDR2 FQGNSA. The CDR3 spans 13 residues. Unsorted libraries were generated from 2 million PBMCs. These cells had been stored in RNAlater at -80 C. The chain employs TRBV7-2 and TRBJ2-7; D unclear. Sequenced material: PBMCs. The receptor's source is a woman in her late teens or twenties with multiple sclerosis. The CDR3 DNA is TGTGCCAGCAGCTTAACGACGGCCTACGAGCAGTACTTC. Its protein is CASSLTTAYEQYF.